A single sample gave rise to the 24 T cell receptor beta chains below, sequenced in a study of T cell repertoires in cytomegalovirus infection (dated by TCRdb to 2018 to 2020). This specimen's treatment or condition label, per the study, means: in vitro stimulation with specific CMV peptide epitopes to enrich CMV-specific T cells. These receptors' targets are unknown. These reads were obtained on an Illumina HiSeq 1500. TCRdb reworked the public reads: Q25 trimming with fastp, MiXCR clone assembly, productive beta chains retained. Identical CDR3 proteins give one entry, which carries the most common genes and DNA. The sample data list about 24,000 distinct CDR3 sequences, and about 23% of these were observed just once. Clones ranked in the top ten supply roughly nine tenths of the sample. Sample: CD8+ T cells from cultured PBMCs, taken from culture after CMV antigen stimulation. The receptors stem from a human donor in good health (CMV status not recorded). Some clones in this sample may be carry-over from other donors' samples.

V and J are TRBV10-3 and TRBJ1-1; no firm D call. The germline gives CDR1 ENHRY, CDR2 SYGVKD. V was cut by 8 bases and J by 0 bases, with 16 bases left in between. This CDR3 has 15 amino acids. The CDR3: CAISSQAGMNTEAFF. The CDR3 DNA reads TGTGCCATCTCCTCCCAAGCCGGCATGAACACTGAAGCTTTCTTT.

This clonotype occurred many times. This chain joins TRBV7-9 and TRBJ2-3, with D maybe TRBD1 (6 bases). The germline CDR1 and CDR2 sequences are SEHNR and FQNEAQ (reference sequence). V was clipped by 6 bases and J by 5 bases, with 12 bases between them. This CDR3 region has 13 residues. As DNA, the CDR3 is TGTGCCAGCAGTTTTGCAGGGGTAGATACGCAGTATTTT. As protein: CASSFAGVDTQYF. Full variable domain (missing parts from reference TRBV7-9 and TRBJ2-3): DTGVSQNPRHKITKRGQNVTFRCDPISEHNRLYWYRQTLGQGPEFLTYFQNEAQLEKSRLLSDRFSAERPKGSFSTLEIQRTEQGDSAMYLCASSFAGVDTQYFGPGTRLTVL.

This clonotype has more than one count but fewer than ten. V usage is TRBV28 and J usage is TRBJ2-1, with 7 bases that match TRBD2. Germline-derived CDR1 and CDR2 are MDHEN and SYDVKM. V dropped 7 bases and J dropped 7; count of bases not matched to a gene: 10. The CDR3 has 14 residues. CDR3 nucleotide sequence: TGTGCCAGCATCGAGGCGGGGGTCAGGAATGAGCAGTTCTTC. Translating gives CASIEAGVRNEQFF.

The chain links TRBV5-6 to TRBJ2-1; D is unresolved. The germline CDR1 and CDR2 sequences are SGHDT and YYEEEE. The CDR3 length is 12 residues. Trimming took off 0 bases at V and 9 bases at J, with 7 bases between the two ends. The CDR3, as DNA: TGTGCCAGCAGCTTGGTGTCCGGTGAGCAGTTCTTC. Protein product: CASSLVSGEQFF.

On this clonotype itself: Just one base apart from a much larger clone, this may be a read error. The chain joins TRBV7-2 to TRBJ1-6, with a tentative D call TRBD1 (5 bases). The length of the CDR3 is 18 residues. The germline V gene has CDR1 SGHTA and CDR2 FQGNSA. V shed 5 bases and J shed 0 bases, with 17 bases lying between them. CDR3 DNA: TGTGCCAGCAGCAGGGGAACGGAGGCGGACTCCTATAATTCACCCCTCCACTTT. As protein: CASSRGTEADSYNSPLHF. Full variable domain (remainder filled in from reference TRBV7-2 and TRBJ1-6): GAGVSQSPSNKVTEKGKDVELRCDPISGHTALYWYRQSLGQGLEFLIYFQGNSAPDKSGLPSDRFSAERTGGSVSTLTIQRTQQEDSAVYLCASSRGTEADSYNSPLHFGNGTRLTVT.

This clonotype was detected a few times. V is TRBV4-1 and J is TRBJ1-2; D might be TRBD1 (6 bases). This CDR3 comprises 14 residues. The germline CDR1 and CDR2 sequences are MGHRA and YSYEKL. Trimming took 0 bases from V and 8 from J, leaving 13 bases between them. The CDR3 reads CASSQDVGAEGYTF. CDR3 DNA: TGCGCCAGCAGCCAAGATGTGGGGGCGGAAGGCTACACCTTC.

The chain links TRBV6-6 to TRBJ2-6; D gene uncertain. CDR1 MNHNY and CDR2 SVGAGI come from the germline V gene (reference sequence). This CDR3 contains 15 residues. V lost 6 bases, J lost 0 bases, and 9 bases lay in between. CDR3 protein: CASSGRNSGANVLTF. The CDR3 DNA sequence: TGTGCCAGCAGCGGGCGCAACTCTGGGGCCAACGTCCTGACTTTC.

This clonotype was picked up a small number of times. The chain links TRBV19 to TRBJ1-5; 8 bases fit TRBD1. With 4 bases clipped from V and 4 bases from J, the junction kept 3 bases outside the gene matches. The length of the CDR3 is 14 residues. The germline V gene has CDR1 LNHDA and CDR2 SQIVND (reference sequence). The CDR3 nucleotides read TGTGCCAGTAGTACAACAGGGGGGAATCAGCCCCAGCATTTT. It yields the protein CASSTTGGNQPQHF.

This clonotype was found many times. The chain has TRBV6-5 and TRBJ1-6; 7 bases map to TRBD1. Germline-derived CDR1 and CDR2 are MNHEY and SVGAGI. The CDR3 spans 18 residues. The ends lost 2 bases at V and 4 bases at J; junction bases unmatched: 11. DNA for the CDR3: TGTGCCAGCAGTTACACCCCGACAGGGCGCTATTATAATTCACCCCTCCACTTT. It specifies CASSYTPTGRYYNSPLHF.

J is TRBJ2-1 and V is TRBV6-6, with 8 bases fitting TRBD1. This CDR3 has 16 residues. Germline CDR1 is MNHNY and CDR2 is SVGAGI (reference sequence). V dropped 2 bases and J dropped 0; count of bases not matched to a gene: 3. Here the CDR3 reads CASSYGGQASYNEQFF. The CDR3, as DNA: TGTGCCAGCAGTTACGGGGGACAGGCCTCCTACAATGAGCAGTTCTTC.

This clonotype was detected ten times or more. The chain has TRBV7-9 and TRBJ1-4; no clear D gene. Germline CDR1 and CDR2: SEHNR and FQNEAQ (reference sequence). With 2 bases removed from V and 3 bases from J, the gap between germline ends came to 10 bases. This CDR3 has 15 amino acids. CDR3 in amino acids: CASSLQDLANEKLFF. Written as DNA, the CDR3 is TGTGCCAGCAGCTTACAGGATTTAGCTAATGAAAAACTGTTTTTT. Full variable domain (remainder filled in from reference TRBV7-9 and TRBJ1-4): DTGVSQNPRHKITKRGQNVTFRCDPISEHNRLYWYRQTLGQGPEFLTYFQNEAQLEKSRLLSDRFSAERPKGSFSTLEIQRTEQGDSAMYLCASSLQDLANEKLFFGSGTQLSVL.

The V call is TRBV3-1, the J call TRBJ1-6; perhaps TRBD1 as D (5 bases). The V end was cut by 0 bases, the J end by 3 bases, with 18 bases between. CDR1 and CDR2 from the germline V gene are LGHDT and YNNKEL (reference sequence). There are 19 residues in the CDR3. The CDR3 spells CASSQDRWDRGVYNSPLHF. DNA for the CDR3: TGTGCCAGCAGCCAAGATCGGTGGGACCGGGGGGTCTATAATTCACCCCTCCACTTT.

This clonotype was counted between two and nine times. The chain joins TRBV19 to TRBJ1-1; 7 bases agree with TRBD1. The V gene's germline CDR1 is LNHDA and CDR2 SQIVND (reference sequence). J lost 4 bases, V lost 6 bases, and 20 bases had no gene match. This CDR3 comprises 18 residues. The CDR3 protein is CASSRMPALGQWGTEAFF. DNA of the CDR3: TGTGCCAGTAGCCGAATGCCAGCCCTGGGACAGTGGGGCACTGAAGCTTTCTTT.

This clonotype was recorded many times. The chain has TRBV7-6 and TRBJ2-1; no reliable D call. Trimming took off 1 base at V and 4 bases at J, with 14 bases between the two ends. The CDR3 has 16 amino acids. In germline, CDR1 is SGHVS, CDR2 FNYEAQ. The DNA of the CDR3 is TGTGCCAGCAGCTTAGATGTCGTGTTAGATTACAATGAGCAGTTCTTC. Encoded protein: CASSLDVVLDYNEQFF.

This sequence joins TRBV13 and TRBJ2-7; 8 nucleotides line up with TRBD1. The CDR3 runs 15 residues. Germline V CDR1 and CDR2: PRHDT, FYEKMQ (reference sequence). The junction had 10 bases not matched to a gene; V was cut back by 6 bases and J by 3 bases. In DNA form, the CDR3 reads TGTGCCAGCAGTTCTTCTCGCACAGGGGGCTACGAGCAGTACTTC. Translation gives CASSSSRTGGYEQYF. Based on the CDR3 plus reference TRBV13 and TRBJ2-7, the full variable domain is AAGVIQSPRHLIKEKRETATLKCYPIPRHDTVYWYQQGPGQDPQFLISFYEKMQSDKGSIPDRFSAQQFSDYHSELNMSSLELGDSALYFCASSSSRTGGYEQYFGPGTRLTVT.

V usage is TRBV2 and J usage is TRBJ1-4; 7 nucleotides line up with TRBD1. The CDR3 covers 18 residues. J gave up 0 bases and V 6 bases, and 13 bases lay outside the gene matches. Germline V gene data show CDR1 as SNHLY and CDR2 as FYNNEI. The CDR3: CASSHDRERTTTNEKLFF. The CDR3 nucleotides read TGTGCCAGCAGCCATGACAGGGAGAGGACTACAACTAATGAAAAACTGTTTTTT.

As to this clonotype: With a much larger clone just one base away, this may be a read error. The CDR3 DNA follows: TGTGCTAACAAGCAGCCGAACACTGAAGCTTTCTTT. Its protein is CANKQPNTEAFF. The genes are TRBV7-9 and TRBJ1-1, with D unclear. The CDR3 spans 12 residues. Germline CDR1 is SEHNR and CDR2 is FQNEAQ (reference sequence).

This clonotype was seen at least ten times. The chain is built from TRBV6-5 and TRBJ1-6, with D hard to call. This CDR3 is built from 14 residues. The V gene lost 0 bases and the J gene lost 10 bases, with 10 bases spanning the gap. Germline lookup yields CDR1 MNHEY and CDR2 SVGAGI. CDR3 DNA sequence: TGTGCCAGCAGTTACTCAGGACCGAGGTCACCCCTCCACTTT. Residues: CASSYSGPRSPLHF.

Judged by abundance, this clonotype is medium-sized. The chain carries TRBV7-6 and TRBJ2-7; D tentatively fits TRBD1 or TRBD2 (5 bases each). With 2 bases removed from V and 5 bases from J, the gap between germline ends came to 13 bases. This CDR3 comprises 14 residues. Germline V gene lookup returns CDR1 SGHVS and CDR2 FNYEAQ. The CDR3 DNA reads as TGTGCCAGCAGCTTAAGCGACATGGGGGACGAGCAGTACTTC. As protein: CASSLSDMGDEQYF.

This clonotype was detected only a few times. This sequence joins TRBV29-1 and TRBJ2-7, with 10 bases that match TRBD1. The V and J ends lost 5 bases and 5 bases, in that order; junction bases with no gene match: 6. The CDR3 is 13 residues long. Germline CDR1 SQVTM, CDR2 ANQGSEA. CDR3 residues: CSVPGQGTHEQYF. Written as DNA, the CDR3 is TGCAGCGTTCCGGGACAGGGGACGCACGAGCAGTACTTC.

This clonotype was detected only a few times. The chain has TRBV15 and TRBJ1-6; possible D gene TRBD1, 5 bases. The CDR3 is 17 amino acids. The V end lost 3 bases, the J end lost 0 bases, and 12 bases lay between the germline ends. The V gene's germline CDR1 is LNHNV and CDR2 YYDKDF (reference sequence). The CDR3 sequence is CATSSGTGSSYNSPLHF. The CDR3 coding sequence is TGTGCCACCAGCAGCGGGACGGGGAGCTCCTATAATTCACCCCTCCACTTT.

The V call is TRBV12-3 or TRBV12-4, the J call TRBJ2-3, with TRBD2 matching 13 bases. V lost 8 bases to trimming and J lost 8 bases; unmatched junction nucleotides: 10. The CDR3 runs 15 residues. The CDR3 coding sequence is TGTGCCAGCGGGACTAGCGGGGACCCACGGGGTACGCAGTATTTT. Translation gives CASGTSGDPRGTQYF.

The V and J genes are TRBV7-2 and TRBJ2-5; D is ambiguous. V gave up 6 bases and J gave up 2 bases, with 16 bases separating them. Germline lookup yields CDR1 SGHTA and CDR2 FQGNSA. CDR3 length equals 15 residues. DNA of the CDR3: TGTGCCAGCAGTTTTAGTAGAATGGCGCAAGAGACCCAGTACTTC. The encoded protein is CASSFSRMAQETQYF.

This clonotype has a count of ten or more. The gene calls are TRBV7-3 and TRBJ2-1; 8 bases line up with TRBD1. The CDR3 is made up of 16 amino acids. Per the germline V gene, CDR1 is SGHTA and CDR2 is FQGTGA. J lost 9 bases, V lost 3 bases, and 13 bases had no gene match. CDR3 in DNA: TGTGCCAGCAGCTTGGGGACAGGCGACCTTGCGCGTGAGCAGTTCTTC. Its protein product is CASSLGTGDLAREQFF.